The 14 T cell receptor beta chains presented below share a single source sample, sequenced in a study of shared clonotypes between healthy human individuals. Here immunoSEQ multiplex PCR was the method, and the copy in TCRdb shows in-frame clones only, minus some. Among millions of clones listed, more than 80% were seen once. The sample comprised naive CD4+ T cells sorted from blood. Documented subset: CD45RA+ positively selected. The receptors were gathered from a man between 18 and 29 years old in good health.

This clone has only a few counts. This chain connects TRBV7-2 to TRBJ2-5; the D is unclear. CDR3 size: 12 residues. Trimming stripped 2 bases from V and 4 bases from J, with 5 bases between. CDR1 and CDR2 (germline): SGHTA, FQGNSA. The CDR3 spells CASSLNRETQYF. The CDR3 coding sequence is TGTGCCAGCAGCTTAAACAGAGAGACCCAGTACTTC. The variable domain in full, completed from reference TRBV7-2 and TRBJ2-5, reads GAGVSQSPSNKVTEKGKDVELRCDPISGHTALYWYRQSLGQGLEFLIYFQGNSAPDKSGLPSDRFSAERTGGSVSTLTIQRTQQEDSAVYLCASSLNRETQYFGPGTRLLVL.

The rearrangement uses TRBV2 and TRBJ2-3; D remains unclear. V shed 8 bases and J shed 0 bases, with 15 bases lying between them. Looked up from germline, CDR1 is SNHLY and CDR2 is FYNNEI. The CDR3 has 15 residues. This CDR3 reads CASGRTDPSTDTQYF. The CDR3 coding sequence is TGTGCCAGCGGCCGGACGGACCCGAGCACAGATACGCAGTATTTT.

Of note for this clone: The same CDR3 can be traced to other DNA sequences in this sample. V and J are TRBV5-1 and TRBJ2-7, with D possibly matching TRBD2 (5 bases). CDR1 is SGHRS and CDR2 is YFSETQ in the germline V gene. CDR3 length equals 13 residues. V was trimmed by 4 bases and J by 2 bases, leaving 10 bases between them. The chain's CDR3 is CASSLGIAYEQYF. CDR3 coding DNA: TGCGCCAGCAGCCTCGGGATCGCCTACGAGCAGTACTTC.

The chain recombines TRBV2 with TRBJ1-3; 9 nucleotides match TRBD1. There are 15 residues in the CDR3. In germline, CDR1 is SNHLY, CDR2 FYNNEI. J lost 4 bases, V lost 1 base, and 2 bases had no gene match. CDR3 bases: TGTGCCAGCAGTGAAGATACAGGGGGCGGAAACACCATATATTTT. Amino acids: CASSEDTGGGNTIYF. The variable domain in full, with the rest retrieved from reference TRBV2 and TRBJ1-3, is EPEVTQTPSHQVTQMGQEVILRCVPISNHLYFYWYRQILGQKVEFLVSFYNNEISEKSEIFDDQFSVERPDGSNFTLKIRSTKLEDSAMYFCASSEDTGGGNTIYFGEGSWLTVV.

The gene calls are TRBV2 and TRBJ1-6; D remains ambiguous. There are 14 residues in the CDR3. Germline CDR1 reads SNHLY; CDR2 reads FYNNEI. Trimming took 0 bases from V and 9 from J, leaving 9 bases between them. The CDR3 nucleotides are TGTGCCAGCAGTGAAGCCTCCGGGAGTTCACCCCTCCACTTT. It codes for CASSEASGSSPLHF.

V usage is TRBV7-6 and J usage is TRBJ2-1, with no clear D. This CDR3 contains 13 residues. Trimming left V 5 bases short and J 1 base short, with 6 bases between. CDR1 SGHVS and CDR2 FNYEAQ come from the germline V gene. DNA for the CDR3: TGTGCCAGCAGCCCCCCTTCCTACAATGAGCAGTTCTTC. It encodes CASSPPSYNEQFF.

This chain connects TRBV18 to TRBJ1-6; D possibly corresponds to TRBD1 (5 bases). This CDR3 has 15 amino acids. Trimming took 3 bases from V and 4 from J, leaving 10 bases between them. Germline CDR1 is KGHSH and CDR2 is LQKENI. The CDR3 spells CASSPGTGYNSPLHF. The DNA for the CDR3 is TGTGCCAGCTCACCCGGGACGGGGTATAATTCACCCCTCCACTTT.

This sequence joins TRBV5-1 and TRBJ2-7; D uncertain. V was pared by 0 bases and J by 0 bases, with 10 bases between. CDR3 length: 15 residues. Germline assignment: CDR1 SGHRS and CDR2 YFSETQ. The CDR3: CASSLDEGISYEQYF. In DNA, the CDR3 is TGCGCCAGCAGCTTGGATGAAGGGATCTCCTACGAGCAGTACTTC.

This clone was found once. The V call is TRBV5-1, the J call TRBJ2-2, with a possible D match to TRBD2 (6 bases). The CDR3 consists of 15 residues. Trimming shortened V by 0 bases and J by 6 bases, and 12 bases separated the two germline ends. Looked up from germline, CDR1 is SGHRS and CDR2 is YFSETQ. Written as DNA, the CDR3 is TGCGCCAGCAGCTTGGCCGGGGGAGTCGCCGGGGAGCTGTTTTTT. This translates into CASSLAGGVAGELFF.

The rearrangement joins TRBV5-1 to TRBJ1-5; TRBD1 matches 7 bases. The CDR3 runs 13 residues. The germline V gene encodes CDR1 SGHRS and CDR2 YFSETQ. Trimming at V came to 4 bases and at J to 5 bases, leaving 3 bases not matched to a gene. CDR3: CASSAQGDQPQHF. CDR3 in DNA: TGCGCCAGCAGCGCCCAGGGGGATCAGCCCCAGCATTTT.

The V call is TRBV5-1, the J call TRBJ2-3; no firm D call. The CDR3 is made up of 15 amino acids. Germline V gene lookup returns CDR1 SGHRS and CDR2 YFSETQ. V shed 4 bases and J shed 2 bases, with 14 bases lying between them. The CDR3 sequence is CASSGDSKLTDTQYF. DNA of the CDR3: TGCGCCAGCAGCGGAGACTCCAAACTCACAGATACGCAGTATTTT.

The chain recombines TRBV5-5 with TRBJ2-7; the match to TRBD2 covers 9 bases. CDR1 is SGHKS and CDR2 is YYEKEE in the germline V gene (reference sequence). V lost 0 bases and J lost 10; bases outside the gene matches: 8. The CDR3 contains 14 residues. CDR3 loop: CASSLAPSGALQYF. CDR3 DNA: TGTGCCAGCAGCTTGGCGCCTAGCGGGGCGCTCCAGTACTTC.

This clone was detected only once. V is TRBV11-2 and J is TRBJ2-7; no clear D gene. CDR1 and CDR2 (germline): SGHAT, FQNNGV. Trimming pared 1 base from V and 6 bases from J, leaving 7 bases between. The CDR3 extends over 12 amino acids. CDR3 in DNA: TGTGCCAGCAGCTTAGGTTCCGGCGAGCAGTACTTC. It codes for CASSLGSGEQYF.

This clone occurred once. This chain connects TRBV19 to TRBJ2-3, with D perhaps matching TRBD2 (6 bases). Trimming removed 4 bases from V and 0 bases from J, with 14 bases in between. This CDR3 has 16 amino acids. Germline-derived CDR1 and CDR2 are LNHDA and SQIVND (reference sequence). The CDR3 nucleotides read TGTGCCAGTAGTAGTGCCCCCGGGAGAAGCACAGATACGCAGTATTTT. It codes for CASSSAPGRSTDTQYF.